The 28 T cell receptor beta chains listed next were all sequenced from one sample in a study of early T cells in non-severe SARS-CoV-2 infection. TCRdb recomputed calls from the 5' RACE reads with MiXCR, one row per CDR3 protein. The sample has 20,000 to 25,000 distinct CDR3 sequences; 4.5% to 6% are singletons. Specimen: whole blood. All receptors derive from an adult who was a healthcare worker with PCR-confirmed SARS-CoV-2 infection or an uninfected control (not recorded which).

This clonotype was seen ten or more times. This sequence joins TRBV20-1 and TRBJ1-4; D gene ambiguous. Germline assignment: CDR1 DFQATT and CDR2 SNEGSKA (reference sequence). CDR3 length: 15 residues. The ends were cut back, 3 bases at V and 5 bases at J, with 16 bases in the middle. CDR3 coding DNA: TGCAGTGCTAGGGACTCCGGGAAAGGGAATGAAAAACTGTTTTTT. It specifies CSARDSGKGNEKLFF.

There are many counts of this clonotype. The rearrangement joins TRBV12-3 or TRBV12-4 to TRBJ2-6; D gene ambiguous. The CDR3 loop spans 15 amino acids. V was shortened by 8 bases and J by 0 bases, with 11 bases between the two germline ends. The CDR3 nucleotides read TGTGCCAGCGGTAAAACTGGCTCTGGGGCCAACGTCCTGACTTTC. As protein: CASGKTGSGANVLTF.

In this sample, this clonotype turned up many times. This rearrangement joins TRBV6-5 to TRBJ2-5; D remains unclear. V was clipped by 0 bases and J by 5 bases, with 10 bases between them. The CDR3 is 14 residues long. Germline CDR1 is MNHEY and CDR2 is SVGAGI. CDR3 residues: CASSYSKGWETQYF. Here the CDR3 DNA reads TGTGCCAGCAGTTACTCGAAGGGTTGGGAGACCCAGTACTTC.

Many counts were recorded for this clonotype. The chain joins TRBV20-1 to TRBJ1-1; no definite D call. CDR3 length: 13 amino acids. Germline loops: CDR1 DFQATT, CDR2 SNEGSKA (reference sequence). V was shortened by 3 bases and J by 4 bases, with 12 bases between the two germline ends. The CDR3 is CSASPTATTEAFF. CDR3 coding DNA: TGCAGTGCTAGCCCCACTGCTACCACTGAAGCTTTCTTT.

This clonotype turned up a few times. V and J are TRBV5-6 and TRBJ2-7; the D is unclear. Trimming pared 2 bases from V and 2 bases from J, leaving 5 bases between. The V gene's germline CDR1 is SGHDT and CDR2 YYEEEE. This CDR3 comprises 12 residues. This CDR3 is CASSLSAYEQYF. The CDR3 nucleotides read TGTGCCAGCAGCTTATCGGCCTACGAGCAGTACTTC.

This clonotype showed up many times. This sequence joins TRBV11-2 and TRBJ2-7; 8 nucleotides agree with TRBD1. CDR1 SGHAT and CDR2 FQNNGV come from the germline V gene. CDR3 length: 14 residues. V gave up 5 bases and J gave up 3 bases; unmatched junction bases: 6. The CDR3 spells CASSPRDRNYEQYF. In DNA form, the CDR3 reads TGTGCCAGCAGCCCGAGGGACAGGAACTACGAGCAGTACTTC.

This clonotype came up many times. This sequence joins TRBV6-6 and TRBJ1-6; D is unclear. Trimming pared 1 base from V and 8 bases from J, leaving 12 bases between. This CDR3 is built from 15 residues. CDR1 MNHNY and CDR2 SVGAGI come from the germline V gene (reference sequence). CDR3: CASSYFPSGDSPLHF. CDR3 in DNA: TGTGCCAGCAGTTACTTTCCCTCGGGAGATTCACCCCTCCACTTT.

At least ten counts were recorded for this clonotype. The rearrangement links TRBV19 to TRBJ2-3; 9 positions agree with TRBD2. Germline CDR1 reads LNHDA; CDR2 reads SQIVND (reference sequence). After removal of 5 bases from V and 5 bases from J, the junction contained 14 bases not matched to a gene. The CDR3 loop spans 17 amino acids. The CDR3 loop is CASSPPPTSGMRDTQYF. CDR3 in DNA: TGTGCCAGTAGTCCACCCCCGACTAGCGGCATGAGAGATACGCAGTATTTT.

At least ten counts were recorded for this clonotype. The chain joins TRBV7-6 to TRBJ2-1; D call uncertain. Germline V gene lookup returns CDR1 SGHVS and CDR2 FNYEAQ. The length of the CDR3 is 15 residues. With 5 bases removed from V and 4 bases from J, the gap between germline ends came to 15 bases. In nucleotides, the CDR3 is TGTGCCAGCAGCGAAGGGTCGACGGTGTACAATGAGCAGTTCTTC. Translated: CASSEGSTVYNEQFF.

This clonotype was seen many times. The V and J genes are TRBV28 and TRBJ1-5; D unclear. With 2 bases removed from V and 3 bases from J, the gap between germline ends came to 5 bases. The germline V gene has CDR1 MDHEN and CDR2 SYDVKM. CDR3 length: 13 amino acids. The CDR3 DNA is TGTGCCAGCAGTTTACACTCCAATCAGCCCCAGCATTTT. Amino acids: CASSLHSNQPQHF.

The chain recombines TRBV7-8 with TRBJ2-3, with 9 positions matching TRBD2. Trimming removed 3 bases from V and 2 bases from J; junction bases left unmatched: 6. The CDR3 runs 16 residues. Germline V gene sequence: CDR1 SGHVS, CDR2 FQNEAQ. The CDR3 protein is CASSFNLAGNTDTQYF. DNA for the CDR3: TGTGCCAGCAGCTTTAATCTAGCGGGGAACACAGATACGCAGTATTTT. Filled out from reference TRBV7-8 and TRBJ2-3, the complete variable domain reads GAGVSQSPRYKVAKRGQDVALRCDPISGHVSLFWYQQALGQGPEFLTYFQNEAQLDKSGLPSDRFFAERPEGSVSTLKIQRTQQEDSAVYLCASSFNLAGNTDTQYFGPGTRLTVL.

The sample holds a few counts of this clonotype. The CDR3 DNA reads TGCAGTGCTAGTGGGGGGCCTGGGGGGACCCAGTACTTC. Translating it yields CSASGGPGGTQYF. This chain joins TRBV20-1 and TRBJ2-5, with D possibly being TRBD1 or TRBD2 (6 bases each). CDR1 and CDR2 (germline): DFQATT, SNEGSKA (reference sequence). Between the trimmed V and J ends, which lost 3 bases and 7 bases, there was a span of 15 bases. There are 13 residues in the CDR3.

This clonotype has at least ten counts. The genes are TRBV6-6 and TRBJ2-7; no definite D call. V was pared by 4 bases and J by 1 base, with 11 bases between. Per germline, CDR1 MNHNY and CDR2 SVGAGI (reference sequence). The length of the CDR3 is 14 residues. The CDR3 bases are TGTGCCAGCAGTTTCAACGACGGGTCCTACGAGCAGTACTTC. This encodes CASSFNDGSYEQYF.

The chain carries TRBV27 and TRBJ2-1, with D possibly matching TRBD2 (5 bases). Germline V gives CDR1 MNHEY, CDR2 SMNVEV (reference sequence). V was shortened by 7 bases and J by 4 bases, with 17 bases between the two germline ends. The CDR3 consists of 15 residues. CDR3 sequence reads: CASTRREGGYNEQFF. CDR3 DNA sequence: TGTGCCAGCACCCGCCGGGAAGGCGGTTACAATGAGCAGTTCTTC.

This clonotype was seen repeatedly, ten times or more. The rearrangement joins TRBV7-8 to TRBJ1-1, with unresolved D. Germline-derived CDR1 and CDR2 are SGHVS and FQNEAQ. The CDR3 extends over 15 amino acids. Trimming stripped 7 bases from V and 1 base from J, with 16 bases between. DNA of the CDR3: TGTGCCAGCATACGAACAGTTCGACAGAACACTGAAGCTTTCTTT. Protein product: CASIRTVRQNTEAFF.

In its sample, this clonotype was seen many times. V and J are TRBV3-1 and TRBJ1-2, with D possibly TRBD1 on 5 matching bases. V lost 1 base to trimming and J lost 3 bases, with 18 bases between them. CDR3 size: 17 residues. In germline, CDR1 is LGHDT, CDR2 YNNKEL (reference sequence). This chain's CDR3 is CASSQGSGGASYYGYTF. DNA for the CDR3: TGTGCCAGCAGCCAAGGTTCCGGGGGTGCGTCCTACTATGGCTACACCTTC.

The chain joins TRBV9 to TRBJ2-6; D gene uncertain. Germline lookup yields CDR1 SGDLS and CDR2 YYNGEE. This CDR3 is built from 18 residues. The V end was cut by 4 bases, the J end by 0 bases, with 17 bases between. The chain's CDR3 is CASSLPPVLSSGANVLTF. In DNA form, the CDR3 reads TGTGCCAGCAGCTTACCGCCCGTGCTAAGCTCTGGGGCCAACGTCCTGACTTTC. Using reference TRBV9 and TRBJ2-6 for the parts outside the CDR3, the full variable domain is DSGVTQTPKHLITATGQRVTLRCSPRSGDLSVYWYQQSLDQGLQFLIQYYNGEERAKGNILERFSAQQFPDLHSELNLSSLELGDSALYFCASSLPPVLSSGANVLTFGAGSRLTVL.

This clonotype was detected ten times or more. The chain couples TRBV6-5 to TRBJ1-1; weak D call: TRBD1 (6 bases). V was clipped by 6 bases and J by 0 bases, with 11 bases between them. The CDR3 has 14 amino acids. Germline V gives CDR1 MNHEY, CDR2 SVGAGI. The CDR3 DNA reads TGTGCCAGCAGCCTCCGGACAGTGAACACTGAAGCTTTCTTT. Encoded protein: CASSLRTVNTEAFF.

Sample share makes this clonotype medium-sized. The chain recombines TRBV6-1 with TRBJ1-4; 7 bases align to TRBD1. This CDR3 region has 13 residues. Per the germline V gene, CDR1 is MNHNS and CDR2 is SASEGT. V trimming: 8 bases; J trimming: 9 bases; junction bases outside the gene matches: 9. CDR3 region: CASQGGQRKKLFF. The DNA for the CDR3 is TGTGCCAGCCAAGGGGGCCAGAGGAAAAAACTGTTTTTT.

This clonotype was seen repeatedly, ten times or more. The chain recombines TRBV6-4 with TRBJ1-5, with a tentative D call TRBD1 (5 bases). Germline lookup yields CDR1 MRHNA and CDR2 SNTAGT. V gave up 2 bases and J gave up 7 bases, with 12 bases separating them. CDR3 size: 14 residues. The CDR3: CASSDRGEGQPQHF. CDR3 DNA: TGTGCCAGCAGTGACAGGGGCGAAGGACAGCCCCAGCATTTT.

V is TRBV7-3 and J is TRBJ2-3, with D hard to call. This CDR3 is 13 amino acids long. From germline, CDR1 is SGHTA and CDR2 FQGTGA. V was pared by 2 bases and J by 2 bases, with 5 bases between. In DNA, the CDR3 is TGTGCCAGCAGCTTAGGTGTCACAGATACGCAGTATTTT. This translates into CASSLGVTDTQYF. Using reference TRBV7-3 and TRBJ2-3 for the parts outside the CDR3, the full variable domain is GAGVSQTPSNKVTEKGKYVELRCDPISGHTALYWYRQSLGQGPEFLIYFQGTGAADDSGLPNDRFFAVRPEGSVSTLKIQRTERGDSAVYLCASSLGVTDTQYFGPGTRLTVL.

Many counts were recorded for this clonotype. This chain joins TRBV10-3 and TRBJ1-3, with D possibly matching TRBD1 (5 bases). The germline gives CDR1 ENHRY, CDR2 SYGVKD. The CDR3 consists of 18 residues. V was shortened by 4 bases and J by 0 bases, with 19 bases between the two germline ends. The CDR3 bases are TGTGCCATCAGTGTAGAAAACCGGGGCCGGAGCTCTGGAAACACCATATATTTT. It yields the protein CAISVENRGRSSGNTIYF.

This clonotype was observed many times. The CDR3 loop is CASSYSTGENSPLHF. DNA of the CDR3: TGTGCCAGCAGTTACTCGACAGGGGAGAACTCACCCCTCCACTTT. This chain links TRBV6-5 with TRBJ1-6, with TRBD1 matching 8 bases. Germline V gene data show CDR1 as MNHEY and CDR2 as SVGAGI. The CDR3 is 15 amino acids. The J segment lost 10 bases and the V segment lost 0 bases, leaving 5 bases of the junction unmatched.

Here the CDR3 reads CASSSQGMRYEQYF. CDR3 DNA sequence: TGTGCCAGCAGTTCCCAGGGGATGAGGTACGAGCAGTACTTC. V usage is TRBV6-2 or TRBV6-3 and J usage is TRBJ2-7; D is possibly TRBD1 (6 bases). Looked up from germline, CDR1 is MNHEY and CDR2 is SVGEGT. V lost 4 bases to trimming and J lost 4 bases, with 14 bases between them. The CDR3 covers 14 residues.

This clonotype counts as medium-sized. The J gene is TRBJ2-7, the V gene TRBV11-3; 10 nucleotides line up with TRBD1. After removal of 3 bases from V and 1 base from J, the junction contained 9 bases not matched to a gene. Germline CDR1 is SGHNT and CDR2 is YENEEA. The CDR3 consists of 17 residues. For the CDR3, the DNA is TGTGCCAGCAGCTTGGGGACAGGGGAGACGGGATCCTACGAGCAGTACTTC. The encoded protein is CASSLGTGETGSYEQYF.

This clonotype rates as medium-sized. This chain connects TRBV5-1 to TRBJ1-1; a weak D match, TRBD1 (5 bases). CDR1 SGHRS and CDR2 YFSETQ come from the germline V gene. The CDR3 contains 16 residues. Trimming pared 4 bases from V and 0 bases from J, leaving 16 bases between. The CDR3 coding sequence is TGCGCCAGCAGCATATTAGGGAGGGGTATGAACACTGAAGCTTTCTTT. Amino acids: CASSILGRGMNTEAFF.

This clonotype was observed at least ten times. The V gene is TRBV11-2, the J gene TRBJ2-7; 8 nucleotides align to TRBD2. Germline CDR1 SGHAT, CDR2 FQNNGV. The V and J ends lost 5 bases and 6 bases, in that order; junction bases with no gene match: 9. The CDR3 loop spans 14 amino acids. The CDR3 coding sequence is TGTGCCAGCAGCCCAGGTCGGGGGGGGCGCGAGCAGTACTTC. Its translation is CASSPGRGGREQYF.

This chain's CDR3 is CSAQGPLNTEAFF. As DNA, the CDR3 is TGCAGTGCGCAGGGACCGTTGAACACTGAAGCTTTCTTT. The chain links TRBV20-1 to TRBJ1-1; tentatively, D is TRBD1 (5 bases). The V end was cut by 6 bases, the J end by 0 bases, with 11 bases between. CDR1 is DFQATT and CDR2 is SNEGSKA in the germline V gene (reference sequence). CDR3 size: 13 residues.